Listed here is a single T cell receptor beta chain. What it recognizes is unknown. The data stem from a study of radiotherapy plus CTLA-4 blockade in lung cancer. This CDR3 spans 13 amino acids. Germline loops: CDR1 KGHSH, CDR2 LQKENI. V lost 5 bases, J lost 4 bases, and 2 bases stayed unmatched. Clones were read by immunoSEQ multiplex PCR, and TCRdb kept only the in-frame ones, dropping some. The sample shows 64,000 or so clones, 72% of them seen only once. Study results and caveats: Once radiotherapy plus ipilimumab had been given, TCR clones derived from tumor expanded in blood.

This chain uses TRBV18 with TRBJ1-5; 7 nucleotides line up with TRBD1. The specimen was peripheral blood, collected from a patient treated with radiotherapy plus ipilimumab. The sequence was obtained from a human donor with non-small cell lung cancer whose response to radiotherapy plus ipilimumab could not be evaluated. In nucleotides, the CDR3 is TGTGCCAGCTCAGGACAGGAGAATCAGCCCCAGCATTTT. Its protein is CASSGQENQPQHF.